This T cell receptor beta chain was identified in a study of blood T cell repertoires in COVID-19. Turning to the study itself: Material from acute and convalescent COVID-19 was sourced from the United States, Italy and Spain.

The Seattle patients joined while their infection was active and were tracked longitudinally afterward. This clone appeared a few times. Method: immunoSEQ multiplex PCR; TCRdb's copy keeps in-frame clones and lacks some. Here the sample spans fewer than 300,000 clones, under 85% being singletons. Sequencing was performed on peripheral blood. The sequence was obtained from a human donor with COVID-19, enrolled during active disease. The donor label of this sample is uncertain.

The CDR3 DNA follows: TGTGCCAGCAGCCGGGATACCGGGGAGCTGTTTTTT. Protein product: CASSRDTGELFF. The V call is TRBV2, the J call TRBJ2-2, with TRBD2 as a possible D gene (5 bases). Trimming left V 6 bases short and J 5 bases short, with 7 bases between. Germline V lookup: CDR1 SNHLY, CDR2 FYNNEI. The CDR3 has 12 residues.